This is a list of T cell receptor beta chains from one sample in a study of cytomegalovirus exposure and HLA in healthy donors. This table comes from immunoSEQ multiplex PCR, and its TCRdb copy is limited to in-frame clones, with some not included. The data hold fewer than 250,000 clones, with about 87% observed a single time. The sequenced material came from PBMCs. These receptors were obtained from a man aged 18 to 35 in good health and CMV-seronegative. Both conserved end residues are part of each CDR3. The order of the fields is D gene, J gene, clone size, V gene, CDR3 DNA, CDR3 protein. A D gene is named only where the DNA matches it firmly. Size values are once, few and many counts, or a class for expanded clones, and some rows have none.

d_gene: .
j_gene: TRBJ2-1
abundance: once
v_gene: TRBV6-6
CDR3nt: TGTGCCAGCCTGCGGGGAAGCTCCTACAATGAGCAGTTCTTC
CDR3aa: CASLRGSSYNEQFF

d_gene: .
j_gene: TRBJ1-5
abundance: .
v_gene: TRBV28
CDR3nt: TGTGCTATTAGGGGGGGGGCAAGAGGCAATCAGCCCCAGCATTTT
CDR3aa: CAIRGGARGNQPQHF

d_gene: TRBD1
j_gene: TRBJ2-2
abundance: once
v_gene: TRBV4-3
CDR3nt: TGCGCCAGCAGCCAGGACAGGGGATACACCGGGGAGCTGTTTTTT
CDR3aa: CASSQDRGYTGELFF

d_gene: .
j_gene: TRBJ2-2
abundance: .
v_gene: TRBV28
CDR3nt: TGTGCCAGCAGTTCAGGGACTTCACGCACCGGGGAGCTGTTTTTT
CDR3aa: CASSSGTSRTGELFF

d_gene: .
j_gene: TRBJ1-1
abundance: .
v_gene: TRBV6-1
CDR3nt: TGTGCCAGCCGGTCCCCCATGAACACTGAAGCTTTCTTT
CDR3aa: CASRSPMNTEAFF

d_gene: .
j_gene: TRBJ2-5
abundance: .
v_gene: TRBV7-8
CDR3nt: TGTGCCAGCAGCTCTTACCAAGAGACCCAGTACTTC
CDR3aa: CASSSYQETQYF

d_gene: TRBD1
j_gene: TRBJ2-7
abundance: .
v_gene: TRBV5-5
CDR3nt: TGTGCCAGCAGCTTGCGCCAGGGGGCCAACGAGCAGTACTTC
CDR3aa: CASSLRQGANEQYF

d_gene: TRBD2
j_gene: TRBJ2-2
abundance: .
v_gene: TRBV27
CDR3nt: TGTGCCAGCAAGCGGGCGGGAGGGAGACGGGAGCTGTTTTTT
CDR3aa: CASKRAGGRRELFF

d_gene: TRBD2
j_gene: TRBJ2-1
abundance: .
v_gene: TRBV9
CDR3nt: TGTGCCAGCAGCGCTACTAGCGGGGGGGCCTTTTATGAGCAGTTCTTC
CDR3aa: CASSATSGGAFYEQFF

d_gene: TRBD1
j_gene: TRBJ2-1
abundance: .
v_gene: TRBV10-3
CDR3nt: TGTGCCATCAGGCCGGGACAGGGGGGTAGTGAGCAGTTCTTC
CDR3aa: CAIRPGQGGSEQFF

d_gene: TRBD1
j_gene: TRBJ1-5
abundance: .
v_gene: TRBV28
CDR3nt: TGTGCCAGCAGCTCCGACAGGGGGCTAGGTCCCCAGCATTTT
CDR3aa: CASSSDRGLGPQHF

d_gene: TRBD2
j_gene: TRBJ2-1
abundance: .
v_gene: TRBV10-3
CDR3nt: TGTGCCATCAGAGTGGGACTAGCTTTCAATGAGCAGTTCTTC
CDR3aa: CAIRVGLAFNEQFF

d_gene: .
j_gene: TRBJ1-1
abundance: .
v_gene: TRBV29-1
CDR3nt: TGCAGCGTTAACGACGCTCCGAGGGCTTTCTTT
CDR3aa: CSVNDAPRAFF

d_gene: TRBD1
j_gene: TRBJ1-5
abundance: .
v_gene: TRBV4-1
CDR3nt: TGCGCCAGCAGCCAAGAACAGGGGACTCAGCCCCAGCATTTT
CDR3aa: CASSQEQGTQPQHF

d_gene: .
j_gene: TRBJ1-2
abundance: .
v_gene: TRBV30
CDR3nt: TGTGCCTCCTCCCGGGACATCTATGGCTACACCTTC
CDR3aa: CASSRDIYGYTF

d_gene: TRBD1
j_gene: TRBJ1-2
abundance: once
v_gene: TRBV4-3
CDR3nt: TGCGCCAGCTCCCGGGCCTATATGACAGGGGGTGGTGGCTACACCTTC
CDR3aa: CASSRAYMTGGGGYTF

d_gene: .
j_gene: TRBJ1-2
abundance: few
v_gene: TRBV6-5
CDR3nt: TGTGCCAGCAGTTGGGGGGGCGGCTACACCTTC
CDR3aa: CASSWGGGYTF

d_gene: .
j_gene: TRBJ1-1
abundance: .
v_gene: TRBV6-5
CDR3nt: TGTGCCAGCATGGCTACCCGAAGCGGGAACACTGAAGCTTTCTTT
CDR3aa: CASMATRSGNTEAFF

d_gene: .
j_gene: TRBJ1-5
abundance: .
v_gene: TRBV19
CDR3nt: TGTGCCAGTAGTATAGGTGTCAGGAGCAATCAGCCCCAGCATTTT
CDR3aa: CASSIGVRSNQPQHF

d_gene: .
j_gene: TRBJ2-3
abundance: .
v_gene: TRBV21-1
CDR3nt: TGTGCCAGCAGCTTAGGGGACAGATCTAGCACAGATACGCAGTATTTT
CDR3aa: CASSLGDRSSTDTQYF

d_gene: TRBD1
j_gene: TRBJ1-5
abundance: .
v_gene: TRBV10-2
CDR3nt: TGCGCCAGCAGTAACCCGGGACAGGGGATGTATCAGCCCCAGCATTTT
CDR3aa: CASSNPGQGMYQPQHF

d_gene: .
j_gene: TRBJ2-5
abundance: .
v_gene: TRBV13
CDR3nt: TGTGCCAGCAGCTTAGACCGTTCTGAGGACACGGAATCAGAGACCCAGTACTTC
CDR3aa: CASSLDRSEDTESETQYF

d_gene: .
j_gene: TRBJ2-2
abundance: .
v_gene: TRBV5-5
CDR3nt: TGTGCCAGCAGCTCCAGGGCTACCTCGAACACCGGGGAGCTGTTTTTT
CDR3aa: CASSSRATSNTGELFF

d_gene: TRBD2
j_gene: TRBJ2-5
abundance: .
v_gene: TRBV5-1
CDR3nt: TGCGCCAGCAGCTCCCCTACCCTAGCGGGAGTTTTTGGTACGGAGACCCAGTACTTC
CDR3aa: CASSSPTLAGVFGTETQYF

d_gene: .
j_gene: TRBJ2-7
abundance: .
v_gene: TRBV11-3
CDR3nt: TGTGCCAGCAGCCCCCGGCCGGGGAGCGGGGAGCAGTACTTC
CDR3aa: CASSPRPGSGEQYF

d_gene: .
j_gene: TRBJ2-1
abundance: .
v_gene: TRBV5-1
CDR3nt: TGCGCCAGCAGCCTAGCGCCCTACAATGAGCAGTTCTTC
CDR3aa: CASSLAPYNEQFF

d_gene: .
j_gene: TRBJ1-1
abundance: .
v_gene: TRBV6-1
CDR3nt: TGTGCCAGCAGTGATTTTGGGTGGGGCAGGGAAGGTGAAGCTTTCTTT
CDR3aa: CASSDFGWGREGEAFF

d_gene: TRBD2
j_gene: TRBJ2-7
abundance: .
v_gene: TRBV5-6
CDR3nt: TGTGCCAGCAGCTTGTTTAGCGGGTTTACGTTTTTAGAGCAGTACTTC
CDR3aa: CASSLFSGFTFLEQYF

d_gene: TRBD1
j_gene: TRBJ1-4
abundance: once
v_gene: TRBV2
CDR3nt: TGTGCCAGCAGTGAAGTGACAGGGAGTGAAAAACTGTTTTTT
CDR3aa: CASSEVTGSEKLFF

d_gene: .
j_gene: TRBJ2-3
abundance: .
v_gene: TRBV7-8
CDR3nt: TGTGCCAGCAGCTCCCACTCGCATTTCGCAGATACGCAGTATTTT
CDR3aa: CASSSHSHFADTQYF

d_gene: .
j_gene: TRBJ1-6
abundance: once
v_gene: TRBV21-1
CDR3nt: TGTGCCAGCAGCAAAGGGTCTCAGGAGGGACGGCCCCTCCACTTT
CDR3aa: CASSKGSQEGRPLHF

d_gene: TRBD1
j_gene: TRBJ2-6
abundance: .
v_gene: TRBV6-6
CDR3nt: TGTGCCAGCCGCCGACAGGGCTCTGGGGCCAACGTCCTGACTTTC
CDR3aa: CASRRQGSGANVLTF

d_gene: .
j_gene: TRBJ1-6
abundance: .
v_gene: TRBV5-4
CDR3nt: TGTGCCAGCAGCTTGGAACAGGACCGGGATTCACCCCTCCACTTT
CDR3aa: CASSLEQDRDSPLHF

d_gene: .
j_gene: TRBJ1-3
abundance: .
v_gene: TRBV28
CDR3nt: TGTGCCACCCTCAGGGTATCTGGAAACACCATATATTTT
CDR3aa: CATLRVSGNTIYF

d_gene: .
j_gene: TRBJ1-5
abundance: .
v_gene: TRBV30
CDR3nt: TGTGCCTGGAGGGCCGGGATCGGCAATCAGCCCCAGCATTTT
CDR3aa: CAWRAGIGNQPQHF

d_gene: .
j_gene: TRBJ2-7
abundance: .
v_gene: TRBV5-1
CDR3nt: TGCGCCAGCAGCTTTATTAGCGACCCCGACTACGAGCAGTACTTC
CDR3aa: CASSFISDPDYEQYF

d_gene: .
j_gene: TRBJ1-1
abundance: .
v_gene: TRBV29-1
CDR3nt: TGCAGCGTTGATATGGCAGGGCGCGGGAGCACTGAAGCTTTCTTT
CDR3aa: CSVDMAGRGSTEAFF

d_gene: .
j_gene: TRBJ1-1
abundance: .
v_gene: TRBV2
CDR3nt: TGTGCCAGCAGGGACAAAAACACTGAAGCTTTCTTT
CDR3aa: CASRDKNTEAFF

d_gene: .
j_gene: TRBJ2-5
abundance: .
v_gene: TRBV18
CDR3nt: TGTGCCAGCTCACCGCAGTTCCAAGAGACCCAGTACTTC
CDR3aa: CASSPQFQETQYF

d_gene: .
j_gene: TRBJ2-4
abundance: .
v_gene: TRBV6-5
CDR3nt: TGTGCCAGCAGTTATTCCGGGATGAACATTCAGTACTTC
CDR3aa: CASSYSGMNIQYF

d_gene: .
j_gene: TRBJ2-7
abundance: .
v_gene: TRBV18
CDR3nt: TGTGCCAGCTCGCTTGGGCCGTTCTACGAGCAGTACTTC
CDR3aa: CASSLGPFYEQYF